This T cell receptor beta chain stems from a study of cytomegalovirus exposure and HLA in healthy donors (dated by TCRdb to 2016 to 2017). In terms of the full investigation: An earlier analysis of roughly 610 of the donors reported under 300 Gb of sequence data and 117 million unique TCR beta sequences obtained from 150 million to 200 million T cells. High-throughput TCR immunosequencing, statistical association of individual TCRs with disease status, and machine learning were combined to predict cytomegalovirus infection status. Class I and class II HLA loci were covered by the typing at four-digit resolution. Alongside the repertoire data, information on donor age, sex, ethnicity and CMV serostatus was compiled. Besides the first cohort of approximately 670 subjects, a separate validation cohort made up of roughly 130 different subjects was used. All discovery cohort repertoires had been generated on a single sequencing platform. Typing coverage varied by locus: about 629-640 donors for A, B, C, DRB1 and DQB1; 500 to 550 for DQA1; approximately 610 for DPA1; 450 to 480 for DPB1. Around 320 gigabases of sequencing data and roughly 90 million unique TCR sequences were included in an early release covering roughly 600 HLA-typed donors. The genetic ancestry cluster associated with self-reported Caucasian donors included around 76% of the approximately 410 genotyped donors. The study aimed to test whether cataloging public T cell receptors could reveal signatures of past pathogen exposure. Genome-wide SNP genotypes for about 55% of the 666 donors were used in a later genetic analysis, which treated that subset as a discovery cohort. To decide whether each TCR beta V gene segment behaved as functional or pseudogenic, an earlier analysis of some 540 of the donors relied on high-throughput TCR beta sequencing. On average, approximately 250,000 unique TCR beta nucleotide sequences were sequenced per donor among a few hundred genotyped donors of the cohort, with around 19% of those sequences being non-productive. A handful of DR-DQ haplotypes were treated as single units for association and clustering because of strong linkage in the cohort. To study patterns of TCR occurrence, a later analysis re-analyzed previously published TCR beta repertoires from 550 to 800 donors and added high-resolution HLA genotyping. The later analysis used no new phenotypic data to find candidate immune exposures, relying instead on TCR beta sequences and their occurrence across donors. Using immunosequencing, the study profiled T cell repertoires from some 670 subjects and related those repertoires to cytomegalovirus serostatus.

In total, approximately 610 healthy bone marrow donors made up the cohort. At the time of sampling, every cohort member was nominally healthy, though immune exposures that went unrecorded were likely present. The donor tested CMV seronegative and was one of the 352 seronegative cohort members. A peripheral blood sample was collected from each donor, and TCR beta sequencing was performed on peripheral blood mononuclear cells. Genomic DNA extraction from the blood cell samples was performed with the Qiagen DNeasy Blood Extraction Kit. Library prep was done by the immunoSEQ multiplex PCR assay. For the multiplex PCR, a mixture combining 60 forward primers for TCR Vbeta segments and 13 reverse primers for TCR Jbeta segments was used. A multiplex PCR assay on genomic DNA amplified the CDR3 region of rearranged TCR beta genes. Amplified TCR beta libraries were sequenced as 87-base-pair reads on the Illumina HiSeq System. The authors' analysis ran thus. In a later analysis, tens of millions of unique TCR beta chains were counted across the 500 to 700 repertoires, and about 10 million of these chains were shared by at least two donors. Raw reads were error-corrected and collapsed into unique sequences by a nearest-neighbor algorithm in which closely related sequences were merged to remove PCR and sequencing errors. To assign V, D and J gene segments, CDR3 sequences were aligned to IMGT reference sequences. For a sequence to be retained, a match of at least six nucleotides was required to both a V gene segment and a J gene segment. Rearrangements were classified as productive when the CDR3 lacked stop codons and remained in frame with V and J, and all other rearrangements were classified as non-productive. Following IMGT convention, CDR3 was defined as the stretch from the second conserved V-encoded cysteine up to the conserved J-encoded phenylalanine. The earlier analysis of about 610 of the donors excluded sequences that lacked an unambiguous match to a single V gene segment. In an earlier analysis of some 590 of the donors, a V segment was called functional when productive rearrangements were above 56.7%, and segregating when the standard deviation between donors exceeded 5%. A statistical classification framework was developed to diagnose cytomegalovirus status using the catalog of TCR beta chain sequences. V and J gene assignment, in a later analysis, came from comparing TCR nucleotide sequences with IMGT/GENE-DB human TR gene sequences. Using the TCRdist pipeline, a later analysis assigned CDR3 sequences along with most-parsimonious VDJ recombination scenarios. In a later analysis, each TCR beta chain was defined by its CDR3 amino acid sequence together with its V-gene family, and reads without a unique V-gene family were excluded. A later analysis removed 550 to 700 highly shared, low-generation-probability nucleotide sequences to deal with suspected cross-contamination and a sequencing artifact. In a later analysis, a clonal expansion index was calculated for each public chain from normalized within-repertoire ranks of inferred template counts. In a later analysis, generation probabilities were computed using a VDJ recombination model fitted to out-of-frame rearrangements, and the results were checked against IGoR. Hypergeometric tests were used in a later analysis to score TCR-TCR, TCR-HLA and TCR-CMV co-occurrence, with a repertoire-size bias correction applied to the TCR pairs. False discovery rates were estimated in a later analysis by permuting HLA or CMV assignments 20 times. In a later analysis, co-occurring TCRs were grouped using DBSCAN, and TCRdist sequence similarity was added for clustering within HLA-allele-positive subsets. Co-occurrence clustering excluded repertoires with fewer than 30,000 or more than 120,000 public chains, plus five with anomalous nucleotide sharing. The table comes from immuneACCESS by way of TCRdb, which keeps in-frame sequences with V and J called. Part of the clones is missing from these tables; in studies checked, under half for an unresolved V gene and the rest for unknown reasons. That table furnishes V, J and clone size, whereas the DNA furnished D and trimming. This sample comprises roughly 130,000 clones, roughly 79% of them detected only once. The biggest ten clones account for around 1.9% of the sample.

Study-wide findings and limitations: Cytomegalovirus status was reported to be diagnosed by the classifier with high specificity and sensitivity in both the original and validation cohorts. Most TCR sequences were observed very rarely across donors, whereas some public TCRs were present in many individuals. A later analysis found that TCR association rates varied across HLA loci, with DRB1 alleles showing the most associated TCRs and HLA-C alleles the fewest. Sequencing depth was assumed to be roughly uniform across donors in the presence/absence analyses, though that assumption may not hold. A later genetic analysis reported fewer N-insertions in productive TCRs among donors in an Asian-associated ancestry cluster than the roughly 700-donor mean. Seventeen rarely observed V segments, including chromosome 9 orphons, were excluded from the earlier analysis of a few hundred of the donors because counts were too low. A total of 150 or so TCR beta chains were listed by the study as associated with cytomegalovirus. Because HLA typing was unavailable for some donors at each locus, only the typed subset was used in association tests. A later genetic analysis associated a missense DCLRE1C variant with V-gene and J-gene trimming of TCR beta chains, and an independent cohort replicated the association. In a later analysis, several top co-occurrence clusters were reported to appear linked to parvovirus B19, influenza, CMV and Epstein-Barr virus. A further reported finding was that TCR beta sequences accurately predicted the HLA-A and HLA-B alleles for most subjects in the first cohort. Correlated functional status among segregating V segments might reflect linkage disequilibrium, but an unknown experimental factor could not be ruled out. It was suggested by the authors that the approach could potentially be generalized to other disease states and immunological phenotypes. In a later analysis, HLA-associated TCR beta chains were found to be more clonally expanded and to have lower generation probabilities than equally common non-associated chains. Strong co-occurrence of HLA alleles, especially DR and DQ, made assigning TCR associations to individual alleles difficult. Some IMGT-functional V segments, including TRBV6-2 and TRBV6-3, could not be told apart with the 87-base-pair reads, so those segments were excluded. A few of the identified cytomegalovirus-associated TCR beta chains were confirmed in vitro to be specific for cytomegalovirus antigens. In a later analysis, more than 15,000 TCR beta sequences were associated with specific HLA alleles at a false discovery rate of 0.05. For the cohort, immune exposure information was limited to CMV serostatus. A cluster of highly shared sequence variants was judged likely to represent a technical artifact of the sequencing pipeline. Most CMV-associated TCR beta chains appeared to be HLA-restricted in a later analysis, and the HLA associations seemed to be driven largely by CMV exposure. An earlier analysis of roughly 570 of the donors showed that most TCR beta V segments appeared in productive rearrangements either about 87% or about 30% of the time, which broadly matched IMGT annotations. The cohort was sequenced for TCR beta chains only, and without alpha or paired-chain data the features that could be detected were limited.

Details on this clone: What antigen it recognizes has not been identified. No base qualities exist here, and no much larger clone lies one base off it.

Measured from the cysteine to the phenylalanine, the CDR3 is 16 residues long. This entry keeps only the CDR3 DNA: 48 bases, framed from base 1. V lost 0 bases and J lost 6 bases, and the count of bases not matched to a germline gene is 6. From a lookup of the germline V gene, CDR1 and CDR2 are SGDLS and YYNGEE. Sequencing input: PBMCs. The chain was built from TRBV9 and TRBJ2-1, with 10 middle bases fitting TRBD1. This receptor was identified in a woman between 50 and 59 years old in good health and CMV-seronegative. In nucleotides, the sequence is TGTGCCAGCAGCGTAGAGACAGGGGGCGCGTTCAATGAGCAGTTCTTC. Translated, it gives CASSVETGGAFNEQFF.